The 6 T cell receptor beta chains below were found in one sample sequenced in a study of CD8+ T cells in alopecia areata. cDNA reverse transcribed from extracted RNA served as the sequencing template. Data came from immunoSEQ multiplex PCR; TCRdb stores just in-frame clones and leaves some out. Here the sample spans approximately 100,000 clones, almost 60% being singletons. Noted treatment: oral pan-JAK inhibitor, 5-10 mg twice daily. The sample here was CD8+ T cells sorted from blood, taken at week 56, from a patient treated with tofacitinib. The receptor set was obtained from a human donor with alopecia areata.

The chain links TRBV30 to TRBJ1-2; D is ambiguous. Germline-derived CDR1 and CDR2 are GTSNPN and SVGIG (reference sequence). The CDR3 is made up of 13 amino acids. Trimming stripped 4 bases from V and 0 bases from J, with 9 bases between. The CDR3 loop is CAWTGQANYGYTF. DNA of the CDR3: TGTGCCTGGACAGGCCAAGCTAACTATGGCTACACCTTC.

This clone was detected only a few times. The V call is TRBV5-1, the J call TRBJ2-6; D perhaps matches TRBD1 (6 bases). The CDR3 has 20 amino acids. V was cut by 1 base and J by 0 bases, with 20 bases left in between. The V gene's germline CDR1 is SGHRS and CDR2 YFSETQ. In nucleotides, the CDR3 is TGCGCCAGCAGCTTGTTACCCCCCCGACAGGCCGACTCTGGGGCCAACGTCCTGACTTTC. This sequence encodes CASSLLPPRQADSGANVLTF.

The chain employs TRBV6-5 and TRBJ1-6; no definite D call. Between the trimmed V and J ends, which lost 7 bases and 6 bases, there was a span of 16 bases. The V gene's germline CDR1 is MNHEY and CDR2 SVGAGI. The length of the CDR3 is 15 residues. CDR3 in amino acids: CASTWWLGSNSPLHF. CDR3 in DNA: TGTGCCAGCACCTGGTGGTTAGGGTCTAATTCACCCCTCCACTTT.

This clone appeared a few times. CDR3 in amino acids: CASEGQGRTGELFF. The CDR3 nucleotides read TGTGCCAGCGAAGGACAGGGCAGAACCGGGGAGCTGTTTTTT. This chain links TRBV9 with TRBJ2-2, with 8 bases aligning to TRBD1. The V gene's germline CDR1 is SGDLS and CDR2 YYNGEE. J was trimmed by 5 bases and V by 7 bases; bases with no gene match: 7. The CDR3 has 14 amino acids. The full variable domain, rest sourced from reference TRBV9 and TRBJ2-2, is DSGVTQTPKHLITATGQRVTLRCSPRSGDLSVYWYQQSLDQGLQFLIQYYNGEERAKGNILERFSAQQFPDLHSELNLSSLELGDSALYFCASEGQGRTGELFFGEGSRLTVL.

A few counts support this clone. V and J are TRBV7-9 and TRBJ1-1; 8 positions agree with TRBD1. CDR3 length: 13 residues. Trimming took 7 bases from V and 3 from J; bases not matched to a gene: 4. Per germline, CDR1 SEHNR and CDR2 FQNEAQ (reference sequence). CDR3 coding DNA: TGTGCCAGCATCCACAGGGGGGACACTGAAGCTTTCTTT. It codes for CASIHRGDTEAFF.

The rearrangement links TRBV11-2 to TRBJ1-2; D unclear. V was clipped by 0 bases and J by 4 bases, with 9 bases between them. The CDR3 covers 14 residues. Germline-derived CDR1 and CDR2 are SGHAT and FQNNGV. The CDR3 loop reads CASSLDLLGYGYTF. The CDR3, as DNA: TGTGCCAGCAGCTTAGATCTTTTGGGCTATGGCTACACCTTC.